The 13 T cell receptor beta chains below come from one sample, sequenced in a study of cytomegalovirus exposure and HLA in healthy donors. The PCR made use of 60 Vbeta and 13 Jbeta primers. Assay: immunoSEQ multiplex PCR; the TCRdb copy retains only in-frame clones and omits some. The sample lists over 120,000 clones, about 77% occurring once. The material sequenced was PBMCs. These receptors all come from a male donor in good health and CMV-seronegative.

CDR3 nucleotide sequence: TGTGCCAGCAGCCCGCAATCGGTAAGCAACACTGAAGCTTTCTTT. This sequence encodes CASSPQSVSNTEAFF. V usage is TRBV11-2 and J usage is TRBJ1-1; D not resolved. Germline V lookup: CDR1 SGHAT, CDR2 FQNNGV. Trimming pared 5 bases from V and 2 bases from J, leaving 15 bases between. The CDR3 runs 15 residues.

The J gene is TRBJ2-3, the V gene TRBV9; D possibly corresponds to TRBD2 (6 bases). V gave up 2 bases and J gave up 2 bases, with 12 bases separating them. The CDR3 is made up of 15 amino acids. The germline V gene has CDR1 SGDLS and CDR2 YYNGEE. DNA for the CDR3: TGTGCCAGCAGCGTGGGTGGGACTTACACAGATACGCAGTATTTT. Protein product: CASSVGGTYTDTQYF.

J is TRBJ2-7 and V is TRBV14; 10 positions match TRBD2. The CDR3 loop spans 18 amino acids. CDR1 is SGHDN and CDR2 is FVKESK in the germline V gene. V shed 0 bases, J shed 6 bases, and the junction held 14 bases outside the gene matches. CDR3: CASSQDLELAGVQAEQYF. DNA for the CDR3: TGTGCCAGCAGCCAAGATCTTGAGCTAGCGGGGGTTCAGGCCGAGCAGTACTTC. Based on the CDR3 plus reference TRBV14 and TRBJ2-7, the full variable domain is EAGVTQFPSHSVIEKGQTVTLRCDPISGHDNLYWYRRVMGKEIKFLLHFVKESKQDESGMPNNRFLAERTGGTYSTLKVQPAELEDSGVYFCASSQDLELAGVQAEQYFGPGTRLTVT.

This clone was detected only a few times. The V and J genes are TRBV5-1 and TRBJ2-1; the D gene is possibly TRBD2 (6 bases). Per the germline V gene, CDR1 is SGHRS and CDR2 is YFSETQ. V was shortened by 0 bases and J by 7 bases, with 14 bases between the two germline ends. The CDR3 is 15 amino acids. As DNA, the CDR3 is TGCGCCAGCAGCTTGGTGGCGGGAACACAGAATGAGCAGTTCTTC. Translated, it gives CASSLVAGTQNEQFF.

The V call is TRBV2, the J call TRBJ1-2; D is ambiguous. CDR1 SNHLY and CDR2 FYNNEI come from the germline V gene. The CDR3 length is 12 residues. V was pared by 7 bases and J by 7 bases, with 13 bases between. DNA of the CDR3: TGTGCCAGCATACTAGGGCTCTCTGGCTACACCTTC. This gives the protein CASILGLSGYTF.

CDR3 nucleotides: TGTGCCAGTATTCCAAAACAGGGCCTATATGGCTACACCTTC. Translated: CASIPKQGLYGYTF. V and J are TRBV19 and TRBJ1-2; tentative D call: TRBD1 (6 bases). Trimming cost V 7 bases and J 5 bases, with 17 bases left between them. Germline CDR1 reads LNHDA; CDR2 reads SQIVND (reference sequence). The CDR3 is 14 amino acids.

The genes are TRBV6-1 and TRBJ1-1, with D possibly TRBD1 on 5 matching bases. Germline V gene data show CDR1 as MNHNS and CDR2 as SASEGT. The CDR3 consists of 15 residues. Trimming cost V 6 bases and J 3 bases, with 17 bases left between them. The CDR3 nucleotides read TGTGCCAGCAGGGGAGGACTGTTAGGGGACACTGAAGCTTTCTTT. It codes for CASRGGLLGDTEAFF.

This clone was counted a single time. The chain combines TRBV5-3 with TRBJ1-2, with D possibly TRBD1 on 6 matching bases. TRBV5-3 is reported as an ORF; its role is uncertain. Trimming took 4 bases from V and 2 from J, leaving 12 bases between them. CDR3 length equals 14 residues. The CDR3 coding sequence is TGTGCCAGAAGCCAGGCTGGACAGAACTATGGCTACACCTTC. Its protein is CARSQAGQNYGYTF.

This clone was counted a few times. The genes are TRBV4-1 and TRBJ1-3; 8 bases agree with TRBD1. With V trimmed by 4 bases and J by 3 bases, 17 bases remained unmatched. The CDR3 covers 19 residues. From germline, CDR1 is MGHRA and CDR2 YSYEKL. DNA for the CDR3: TGCGCCAGCAGCCGGCCGGGACAGGCATCAACCTCGGGTGGAAACACCATATATTTT. Encoded protein: CASSRPGQASTSGGNTIYF.

The V gene is TRBV9, the J gene TRBJ1-1; possibly TRBD1 for D (6 bases). The germline V gene has CDR1 SGDLS and CDR2 YYNGEE. This CDR3 is built from 15 residues. Trimming left V 4 bases short and J 4 bases short, with 17 bases between. Written as DNA, the CDR3 is TGTGCCAGCAGCCCCACAGAGGGGGTAGGCACTGAAGCTTTCTTT. Its translation is CASSPTEGVGTEAFF.

V gene TRBV29-1 combines with J gene TRBJ1-5; maybe TRBD1 (5 bases). Per the germline V gene, CDR1 is SQVTM and CDR2 is ANQGSEA. The V end lost 3 bases, the J end lost 3 bases, and 12 bases lay between the germline ends. The CDR3 is 14 amino acids. The CDR3 nucleotides are TGCAGCGTTGAGTTTGCAGGGAACAATCAGCCCCAGCATTTT. This gives the protein CSVEFAGNNQPQHF. The entire variable domain, with the rest obtained from reference TRBV29-1 and TRBJ1-5, is as follows: SAVISQKPSRDICQRGTSLTIQCQVDSQVTMMFWYRQQPGQSLTLIATANQGSEATYESGFVIDKFPISRPNLTFSTLTVSNMSPEDSSIYLCSVEFAGNNQPQHFGDGTRLSIL.

The V gene is TRBV10-2, the J gene TRBJ2-5; 15 positions agree with TRBD2. Per germline, CDR1 WSHSY and CDR2 SAAADI. The CDR3 totals 14 residues. The J segment lost 5 bases and the V segment lost 8 bases, leaving 3 bases of the junction unmatched. The CDR3 bases are TGCGCCAGCGGACTAGCGGGGGGGCCGGAGACCCAGTACTTC. It is translated as CASGLAGGPETQYF.

The chain joins TRBV4-1 to TRBJ2-4, with 9 positions matching TRBD1. Germline V CDR1 and CDR2: MGHRA, YSYEKL. V was pared by 2 bases and J by 6 bases, with 11 bases of the junction left unmatched. The CDR3 covers 17 residues. This CDR3 reads CASSQKIGDRVRNIQYF. CDR3 nucleotide sequence: TGCGCCAGCAGCCAAAAAATTGGGGACAGGGTGAGAAACATTCAGTACTTC.